This T cell receptor (beta chain) was identified in a study of beta chain features in type 1 diabetes. Study in general: Sorted cells, more than 95,000,000 in number, were examined across all samples. General observations from the study: People with Type 1 diabetes carried modestly yet significantly shorter TCRB CDR3s in all four CD4+ subsets.

Every bit of the isolated RNA underwent reverse transcription, so sequencing read expressed TCRB transcripts. Using immunoSEQ multiplex PCR, the repertoire was profiled, and TCRdb retains in-frame clones only, with some absent. The sample holds around 690,000 clones; around 12% are singletons and the top ten take about 0.11%. In the case of this clone: The antigen is undetermined.

Sample: naive CD4+ T cells from blood. The sequence was obtained from a man aged 25-45 years with type 1 diabetes.

The CDR3 is CASSVASGPNSPLHF. CDR3 sequence (DNA): TGTGCCAGCAGCGTAGCTTCGGGGCCGAATTCACCCCTCCACTTT. This chain connects TRBV9 to TRBJ1-6; possibly TRBD1 for D (5 bases). The germline V and J ends were trimmed by 0 bases and 7 bases, with 11 bases remaining between them. Germline V gene sequence: CDR1 SGDLS, CDR2 YYNGEE. This CDR3 region has 15 residues.